These 18 T cell receptor beta chains came from one sample sequenced in a study of blood T cell repertoires in COVID-19. The protocol was immunoSEQ multiplex PCR, while the TCRdb copy is restricted to in-frame clones and leaves out a portion. The sample carries hundreds of thousands of clones, 75% to 90% recorded once. The source material was peripheral blood. These receptors all come from a woman between 40 and 50 years old who had recovered from COVID-19.

V and J are TRBV7-8 and TRBJ1-1; 9 bases fit TRBD1. Losses at the gene ends were 5 bases for V and 1 base for J; bases not matched to a gene: 8. This CDR3 has 16 residues. Germline V CDR1 and CDR2: SGHVS, FQNEAQ. For the CDR3, the DNA is TGTGCCAGCAGCGCGTGGACAGGGGAGTCGAACACTGAAGCTTTCTTT. It is translated as CASSAWTGESNTEAFF.

This clone was seen once. V and J are TRBV4-3 and TRBJ1-1; D not certain. V dropped 0 bases and J dropped 7 bases, with 15 bases sitting between them. CDR1 LGHNA and CDR2 YSLEER come from the germline V gene. The CDR3 contains 15 residues. The CDR3 loop reads CASSQDREGFVEAFF. DNA for the CDR3: TGCGCCAGCAGCCAAGATCGGGAAGGGTTCGTTGAAGCTTTCTTT.

This clone was seen once. The chain links TRBV6-1 to TRBJ1-3; D is possibly TRBD1 (6 bases). Germline CDR1 reads MNHNS; CDR2 reads SASEGT. Trimming cost V 4 bases and J 0 bases, with 16 bases left between them. The CDR3 extends over 17 amino acids. The CDR3 DNA sequence: TGTGCCAGCAGTGGTTGGGGGGGCCCCTTCTCTGGAAACACCATATATTTT. Residues: CASSGWGGPFSGNTIYF.

The gene calls are TRBV15 and TRBJ1-1; tentatively, D is TRBD1 (6 bases). The CDR3 consists of 16 residues. V lost 0 bases to trimming and J lost 4 bases, with 15 bases between them. Germline V gene data show CDR1 as LNHNV and CDR2 as YYDKDF (reference sequence). For the CDR3, the DNA is TGTGCCACCAGCAGAGACGGGACACGCATAGCCACTGAAGCTTTCTTT. Encoded protein: CATSRDGTRIATEAFF.

This clone was detected once. This chain connects TRBV4-3 to TRBJ1-2; D possibly corresponds to TRBD1 (6 bases). The germline gives CDR1 LGHNA, CDR2 YSLEER. The CDR3 is 13 residues long. The V end was cut by 4 bases, the J end by 8 bases, with 14 bases between. The CDR3, as DNA: TGCGCCAGCAGCCCCTTAGAGGGGGACGGCTACACCTTC. It is translated as CASSPLEGDGYTF.

The rearrangement uses TRBV11-3 and TRBJ2-1; 8 bases are shared with TRBD2. CDR1 SGHNT and CDR2 YENEEA come from the germline V gene. The J segment lost 8 bases and the V segment lost 4 bases, leaving 10 bases of the junction unmatched. This CDR3 is 15 amino acids long. CDR3 sequence (DNA): TGTGCCAGCAGCTCCGCCGGGACTAGAAGCCATGAGCAGTTCTTC. Translation: CASSSAGTRSHEQFF.

V usage is TRBV13 and J usage is TRBJ2-1; tentative D call: TRBD2 (6 bases). Per the germline V gene, CDR1 is PRHDT and CDR2 is FYEKMQ (reference sequence). V was shortened by 5 bases and J by 5 bases, with 16 bases between the two germline ends. This CDR3 region has 15 residues. The CDR3 nucleotides are TGTGCCAGCAGCGTGGGGCGGGGACCAAACAATGAGCAGTTCTTC. Amino acid sequence: CASSVGRGPNNEQFF. The full variable domain, its missing parts supplied by reference TRBV13 and TRBJ2-1, is AAGVIQSPRHLIKEKRETATLKCYPIPRHDTVYWYQQGPGQDPQFLISFYEKMQSDKGSIPDRFSAQQFSDYHSELNMSSLELGDSALYFCASSVGRGPNNEQFFGPGTRLTVL.

V usage is TRBV5-6 and J usage is TRBJ2-1; D is possibly TRBD2 (7 bases). The CDR3 consists of 17 residues. The germline V and J ends were trimmed by 2 bases and 4 bases, with 19 bases remaining between them. Per germline, CDR1 SGHDT and CDR2 YYEEEE. CDR3 region: CASSFPRGGTRYNEQFF. DNA for the CDR3: TGTGCCAGCAGCTTCCCAAGGGGGGGGACGAGGTACAATGAGCAGTTCTTC.

The gene calls are TRBV6-2 or TRBV6-3 and TRBJ2-5; tentative D call: TRBD2 (7 bases). Trimming took 5 bases from V and 5 from J, leaving 12 bases between them. The CDR3 sequence is 13 residues long. Germline values: CDR1 MNHEY, CDR2 SVGEGT. CDR3 coding DNA: TGTGCCAGCAGTAATAGGGGGGGGGAGACCCAGTACTTC. This encodes CASSNRGGETQYF.

The chain is built from TRBV15 and TRBJ2-4; TRBD2 might be the D (5 bases). The CDR3 runs 15 residues. The V end was cut by 2 bases, the J end by 5 bases, with 13 bases between. The germline gives CDR1 LNHNV, CDR2 YYDKDF (reference sequence). The chain's CDR3 is CATSRSGILQNIQYF. CDR3 coding DNA: TGTGCCACCAGCAGATCCGGGATCCTCCAAAACATTCAGTACTTC.

This clone was picked up one time. The V and J genes are TRBV16 and TRBJ1-1, with D perhaps TRBD1 (6 bases). V gave up 9 bases and J gave up 1 base, with 21 bases separating them. The CDR3 has 16 amino acids. Germline CDR1 and CDR2: KGHSY and FQNENV. CDR3 region: CARTPNPDRANTEAFF. CDR3 bases: TGTGCCAGAACCCCCAATCCGGACAGAGCGAACACTGAAGCTTTCTTT. Together with reference TRBV16 and TRBJ1-1, the CDR3 gives the full variable domain: GEEVAQTPKHLVRGEGQKAKLYCAPIKGHSYVFWYQQVLKNEFKFLISFQNENVFDETGMPKERFSAKCLPNSPCSLEIQATKLEDSAVYFCARTPNPDRANTEAFFGQGTRLTVV.

This chain connects TRBV5-1 to TRBJ2-5; D perhaps matches TRBD2 (7 bases). Germline V gene sequence: CDR1 SGHRS, CDR2 YFSETQ. Trimming left V 2 bases short and J 5 bases short, with 10 bases between. This CDR3 region has 13 residues. This CDR3 is CASSFGGRETQYF. The CDR3 DNA reads TGCGCCAGCAGCTTCGGGGGGCGGGAGACCCAGTACTTC.

In DNA, the CDR3 is TGCAGTGCTAGAGAGGAGACAGTCTCCCACTTT. Protein product: CSAREETVSHF. This rearrangement joins TRBV20-1 to TRBJ1-6, with D perhaps TRBD1 (5 bases). This CDR3 has 11 amino acids. Trimming left V 0 bases short and J 18 bases short, with 12 bases between. From germline, CDR1 is DFQATT and CDR2 SNEGSKA (reference sequence).

The V gene is TRBV7-9, the J gene TRBJ2-7; a weak D match, TRBD1 (6 bases). CDR1 SEHNR and CDR2 FQNEAQ come from the germline V gene (reference sequence). V lost 1 base to trimming and J lost 2 bases, with 9 bases between them. The CDR3 extends over 14 amino acids. The CDR3 DNA sequence: TGTGCCAGCAGCTTAGGGACAGCTCCCTACGAGCAGTACTTC. This encodes CASSLGTAPYEQYF.

The chain recombines TRBV5-1 with TRBJ1-2; 10 nucleotides agree with TRBD1. With V trimmed by 4 bases and J by 7 bases, 4 bases remained unmatched. CDR3 length equals 13 residues. The V gene's germline CDR1 is SGHRS and CDR2 YFSETQ. The CDR3 DNA reads TGCGCCAGCAGCCCCGGGACAGGGGCTGGCTACACCTTC. The encoded protein is CASSPGTGAGYTF.

The J gene is TRBJ2-7, the V gene TRBV7-2; D may be TRBD2 (5 bases). CDR3 length: 14 amino acids. The germline V gene has CDR1 SGHTA and CDR2 FQGNSA. V lost 2 bases and J lost 1, with 9 bases in between. The CDR3 bases are TGTGCCAGCAGCTTATTTCGGGATTCCTACGAGCAGTACTTC. It is translated as CASSLFRDSYEQYF.

This clone was counted a few times. The V and J genes are TRBV5-1 and TRBJ1-2, with 10 bases fitting TRBD1. The J segment lost 1 base and the V segment lost 5 bases, leaving 5 bases of the junction unmatched. The germline gives CDR1 SGHRS, CDR2 YFSETQ. The CDR3 is 15 residues long. In DNA form, the CDR3 reads TGCGCCAGCAGTTTCGGACAGGGGGTTAACTATGGCTACACCTTC. This codes for CASSFGQGVNYGYTF.

The chain carries TRBV29-1 and TRBJ2-7, with TRBD2 matching over 11 bases. The junction had 7 bases not matched to a gene; V was cut back by 7 bases and J by 5 bases. The length of the CDR3 is 13 residues. Germline values: CDR1 SQVTM, CDR2 ANQGSEA. CDR3 bases: TGCAGCGGGATAGCGGGGGGGCCCCACGAGCAGTACTTC. It translates to CSGIAGGPHEQYF.